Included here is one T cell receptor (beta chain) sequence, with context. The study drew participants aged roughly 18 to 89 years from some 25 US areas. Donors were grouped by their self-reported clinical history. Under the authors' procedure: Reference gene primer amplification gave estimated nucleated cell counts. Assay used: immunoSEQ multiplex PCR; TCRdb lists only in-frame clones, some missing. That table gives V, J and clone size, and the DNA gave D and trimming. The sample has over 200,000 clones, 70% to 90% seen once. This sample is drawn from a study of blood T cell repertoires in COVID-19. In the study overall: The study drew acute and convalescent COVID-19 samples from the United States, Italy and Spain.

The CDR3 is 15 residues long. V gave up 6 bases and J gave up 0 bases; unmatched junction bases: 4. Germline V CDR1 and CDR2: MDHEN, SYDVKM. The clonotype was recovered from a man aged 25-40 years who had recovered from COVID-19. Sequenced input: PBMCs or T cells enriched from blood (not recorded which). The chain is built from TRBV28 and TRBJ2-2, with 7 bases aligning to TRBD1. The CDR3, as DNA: TGTGCCAGCAGGCTCGGGACAGCGAACACCGGGGAGCTGTTTTTT. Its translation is CASRLGTANTGELFF.